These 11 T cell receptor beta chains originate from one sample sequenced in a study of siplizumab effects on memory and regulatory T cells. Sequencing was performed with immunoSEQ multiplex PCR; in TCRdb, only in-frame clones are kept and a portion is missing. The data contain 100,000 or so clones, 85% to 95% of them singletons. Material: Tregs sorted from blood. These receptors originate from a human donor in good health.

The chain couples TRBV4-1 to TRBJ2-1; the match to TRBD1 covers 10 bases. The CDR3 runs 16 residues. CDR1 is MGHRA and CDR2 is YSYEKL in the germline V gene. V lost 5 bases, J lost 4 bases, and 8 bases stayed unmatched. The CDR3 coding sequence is TGCGCCAGCAGCAGGCCGGGACAGGGGCAATACAATGAGCAGTTCTTC. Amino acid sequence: CASSRPGQGQYNEQFF.

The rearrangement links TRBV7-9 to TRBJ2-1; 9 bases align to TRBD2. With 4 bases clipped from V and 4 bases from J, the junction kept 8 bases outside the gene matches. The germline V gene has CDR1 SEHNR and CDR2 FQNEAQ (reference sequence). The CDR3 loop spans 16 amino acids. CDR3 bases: TGTGCCAGCAGCTCGGCTGGCGGGAGGGCGTACAATGAGCAGTTCTTC. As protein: CASSSAGGRAYNEQFF.

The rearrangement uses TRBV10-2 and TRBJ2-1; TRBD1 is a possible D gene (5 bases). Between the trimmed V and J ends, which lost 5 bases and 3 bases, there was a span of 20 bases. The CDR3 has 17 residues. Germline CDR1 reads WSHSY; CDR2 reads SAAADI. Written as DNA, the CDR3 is TGCGCCAGCAGTCCAGGGCGGAGATCCCCCCTCTACAATGAGCAGTTCTTC. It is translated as CASSPGRRSPLYNEQFF.

CDR3 nucleotide sequence: TGTGCCAGTAGGAAACAGGGCTACCCTAATGAAAAACTGTTTTTT. Its translation is CASRKQGYPNEKLFF. The chain joins TRBV19 to TRBJ1-4; D may be TRBD1 (6 bases). The CDR3 has 15 residues. Trimming removed 6 bases from V and 3 bases from J, with 14 bases in between. CDR1 is LNHDA and CDR2 is SQIVND in the germline V gene (reference sequence). The whole variable domain, remainder taken from reference TRBV19 and TRBJ1-4, is DGGITQSPKYLFRKEGQNVTLSCEQNLNHDAMYWYRQDPGQGLRLIYYSQIVNDFQKGDIAEGYSVSREKKESFPLTVTSAQKNPTAFYLCASRKQGYPNEKLFFGSGTQLSVL.

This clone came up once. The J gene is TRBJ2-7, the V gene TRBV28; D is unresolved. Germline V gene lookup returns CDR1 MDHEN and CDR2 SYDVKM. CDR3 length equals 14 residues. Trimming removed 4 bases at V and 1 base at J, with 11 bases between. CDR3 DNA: TGTGCCAGCAGTTCTCACGGTCTATCCTACGAGCAGTACTTC. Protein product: CASSSHGLSYEQYF.

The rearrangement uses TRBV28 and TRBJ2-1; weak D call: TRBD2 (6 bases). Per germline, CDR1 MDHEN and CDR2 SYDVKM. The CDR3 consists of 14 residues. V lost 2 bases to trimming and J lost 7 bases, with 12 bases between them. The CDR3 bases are TGTGCCAGCAGTTTACCCAGGGCGGGAAATGAGCAGTTCTTC. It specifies CASSLPRAGNEQFF.

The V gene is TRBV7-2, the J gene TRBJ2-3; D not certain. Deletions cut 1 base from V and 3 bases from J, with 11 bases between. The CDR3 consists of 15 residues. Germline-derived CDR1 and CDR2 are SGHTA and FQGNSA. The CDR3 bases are TGTGCCAGCAGCTTAGATCTCCGGAGTACAGATACGCAGTATTTT. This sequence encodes CASSLDLRSTDTQYF.

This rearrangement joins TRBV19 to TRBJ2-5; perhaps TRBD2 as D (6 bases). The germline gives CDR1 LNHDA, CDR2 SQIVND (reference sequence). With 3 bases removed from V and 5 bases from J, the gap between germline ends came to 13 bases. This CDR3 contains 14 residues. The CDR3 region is CASSISSGGETQYF. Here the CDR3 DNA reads TGTGCCAGTAGTATTTCTAGTGGAGGGGAGACCCAGTACTTC.

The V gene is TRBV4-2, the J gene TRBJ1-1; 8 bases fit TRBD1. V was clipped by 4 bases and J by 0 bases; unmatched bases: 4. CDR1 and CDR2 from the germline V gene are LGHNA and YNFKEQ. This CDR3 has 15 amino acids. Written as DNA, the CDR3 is TGTGCCAGCAGCCGCGGACAGGGCGTGAACACTGAAGCTTTCTTT. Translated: CASSRGQGVNTEAFF.

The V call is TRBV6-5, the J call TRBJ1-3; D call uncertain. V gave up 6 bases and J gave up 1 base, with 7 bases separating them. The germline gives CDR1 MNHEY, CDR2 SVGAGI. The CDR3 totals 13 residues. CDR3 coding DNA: TGTGCCAGCAGCCTCGGATCTGGAAACACCATATATTTT. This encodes CASSLGSGNTIYF.

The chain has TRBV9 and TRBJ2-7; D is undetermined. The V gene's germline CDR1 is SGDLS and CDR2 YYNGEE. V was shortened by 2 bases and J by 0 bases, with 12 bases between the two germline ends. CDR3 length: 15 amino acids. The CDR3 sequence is CASSVLGGPSYEQYF. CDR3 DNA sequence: TGTGCCAGCAGCGTGTTAGGCGGTCCCTCCTACGAGCAGTACTTC.